These 12 T cell receptor beta chains were all obtained from the same sample, sequenced in a study of T cells in Graves' hyperthyroidism and ophthalmopathy. TCR beta CDR3 sequences were amplified from RNA transcripts. TCR CDR3 regions were first amplified by RT-PCR with HTBI primers. TCRdb reanalysed the multiplex PCR reads using MiXCR and keeps one entry per CDR3 protein. The sample shows tens of thousands of distinct CDR3 sequences, under 55% of them seen only once. The sample taken for sequencing was blood. These receptor sequences come from a woman aged 30 to 39 with Graves' hyperthyroidism.

This clonotype has a count of ten or more. The J gene is TRBJ2-3, the V gene TRBV5-4, with 8 bases identical to TRBD2. Germline CDR1 SGHNT, CDR2 YYREEE (reference sequence). V lost 4 bases, J lost 1 base, and 5 bases stayed unmatched. This CDR3 is built from 15 residues. The CDR3, as DNA: TGTGCCAGCAGCCTAAAGACTAGCGGCACAGATACGCAGTATTTT. It yields the protein CASSLKTSGTDTQYF.

The chain recombines TRBV20-1 with TRBJ2-3; 7 nucleotides align to TRBD2. The CDR3 spans 12 residues. Losses at the gene ends were 0 bases for V and 14 bases for J; bases not matched to a gene: 8. Germline-derived CDR1 and CDR2 are DFQATT and SNEGSKA (reference sequence). The CDR3 region is CSAREPAGMRYF. The DNA for the CDR3 is TGCAGTGCTAGAGAACCAGCGGGAATGAGGTATTTT.

V usage is TRBV15 and J usage is TRBJ1-5; 7 nucleotides agree with TRBD1. The CDR3 is made up of 15 amino acids. With 5 bases clipped from V and 4 bases from J, the junction kept 8 bases outside the gene matches. CDR1 and CDR2 (germline): LNHNV, YYDKDF (reference sequence). CDR3 bases: TGTGCCACCAGCGGGGGGACAGCCCAAAATCAGCCCCAGCATTTT. This encodes CATSGGTAQNQPQHF.

This clonotype was counted at least ten times. The gene calls are TRBV3-1 and TRBJ2-7, with TRBD2 identical over 8 bases. The CDR3 length is 16 residues. Unmatched junction bases numbered 9, after V lost 0 bases and J lost 5 bases. Germline V gene data show CDR1 as LGHDT and CDR2 as YNNKEL (reference sequence). In DNA, the CDR3 is TGTGCCAGCAGCCAAGAAACATACGGGAGGGCCCACGAGCAGTACTTC. Its protein product is CASSQETYGRAHEQYF.

Concerning this clonotype: One junction end does not reproduce the germline sequence, and a read error may be involved. The chain links TRBV10-3 to TRBJ2-7; 14 nucleotides line up with TRBD2. CDR1 is ENHRY, CDR2 SYGVKD, per germline. The CDR3 is made up of 15 amino acids. CDR3 sequence (DNA): TGTGCCATCAATGAGAAAGGACTAGCGGGAGGTGGGCAGTACTTC. Translated, it gives CAINEKGLAGGGQYF.

In this sample, this clonotype turned up many times. J is TRBJ2-6 and V is TRBV4-1, with 8 bases identical to TRBD1. CDR3 length equals 17 residues. The V gene's germline CDR1 is MGHRA and CDR2 YSYEKL. The junction had 5 bases not matched to a gene; V was cut back by 2 bases and J by 2 bases. The CDR3 nucleotides read TGCGCCAGCAGCCAAACTTCAGGGGGCGCTGGGGCCAACGTCCTGACTTTC. This translates into CASSQTSGGAGANVLTF.

This clonotype was picked up many times. One base away lies a much larger clone, so this may be a sequencing read error. Here the CDR3 omits its conserved ending phenylalanine or tryptophan, so a read error is the likely source. The chain recombines TRBV7-3 with TRBJ2-1, with 7 bases fitting TRBD1. Germline values: CDR1 SGHTA, CDR2 FQGTGA. V was pared by 2 bases and J by 10 bases, with 11 bases of the junction left unmatched. CDR3 length: 15 residues. CDR3 nucleotide sequence: TGTGCCAGCAGCTTAGGGGGACAGCCCGGTAGGGAGCAGTTCCTC. Its translation: CASSLGGQPGREQFL.

This clonotype was observed many times. The genes are TRBV6-6 and TRBJ2-3, with a weak D call TRBD2 (6 bases). Germline V gene data show CDR1 as MNHNY and CDR2 as SVGAGI (reference sequence). V was clipped by 6 bases and J by 0 bases, with 16 bases between them. The CDR3 contains 16 residues. The CDR3 spells CASRTIAEPSTDTQYF. CDR3 coding DNA: TGTGCCAGCAGAACGATAGCGGAACCGAGCACAGATACGCAGTATTTT.

Points on this clonotype: An end of the junction does not agree with germline; a read error may underlie this. This chain joins TRBV6-6 and TRBJ1-1; D is possibly TRBD1 (6 bases). Germline CDR1 is MNHNY and CDR2 is SVGAGI (reference sequence). This CDR3 is built from 13 residues. CDR3 loop: CASSYSSRGEALF. DNA of the CDR3: TGTGCCAGCAGTTACTCTTCCAGGGGTGAGGCTCTCTTT.

This clonotype was seen many times. The J gene is TRBJ2-7, the V gene TRBV5-4; D gene unclear. V was pared by 3 bases and J by 1 base, with 17 bases between. Germline CDR1 reads SGHNT; CDR2 reads YYREEE (reference sequence). The CDR3 is made up of 16 amino acids. The CDR3 reads CASSSMGSGMSYEQYF. CDR3 bases: TGTGCCAGCAGCTCAATGGGGTCAGGTATGTCCTACGAGCAGTACTTC.

At least ten counts were recorded for this clonotype. This rearrangement joins TRBV6-1 to TRBJ1-2; no reliable D call. V lost 4 bases, J lost 2 bases, and 11 bases lay in between. This CDR3 contains 14 residues. The germline V gene has CDR1 MNHNS and CDR2 SASEGT. In DNA, the CDR3 is TGTGCCAGCAGTGTAGAACTGACGAACTATGGCTACACCTTC. Residues: CASSVELTNYGYTF.

In its sample, this clonotype was seen a few times. The chain is built from TRBV11-2 and TRBJ2-1; 7 positions agree with TRBD1. The V gene's germline CDR1 is SGHAT and CDR2 FQNNGV. The V segment lost 8 bases and the J segment 5 bases; nucleotides outside the gene matches: 12. This CDR3 has 15 amino acids. CDR3 sequence (DNA): TGTGCCAGCTCACCGCCTCAAACAGGGGACAATGAGCAGTTCTTC. As protein: CASSPPQTGDNEQFF. Together with reference TRBV11-2 and TRBJ2-1, the CDR3 gives the full variable domain: EAGVAQSPRYKIIEKRQSVAFWCNPISGHATLYWYQQILGQGPKLLIQFQNNGVVDDSQLPKDRFSAERLKGVDSTLKIQPAKLEDSAVYLCASSPPQTGDNEQFFGPGTRLTVL.